The present T cell receptor (beta chain) was sequenced within a study of breast tumors, draining lymph nodes, adjacent tissues. Points from the study as a whole: Luminal-like breast cancer showed significantly higher tumor–nontumor repertoire similarity than basal-like. Tumors had less TCR diversity than lymph nodes, more than nontumor tissue. Data only fit, rather than demonstrated, lymph node origin of most tumor T cells.

TCRdb independently ran MiXCR on the multiplex PCR reads; one entry per CDR3 protein. This sample has some 150,000 distinct CDR3 sequences, with under 25% found just once. In this sample, this clonotype turned up many times. Its target is not known. Breast cancer patients provided tissue from their axillary draining lymph nodes. The V end lost 4 bases, the J end lost 5 bases, and 13 bases lay between the germline ends. Germline values: CDR1 SGHNT, CDR2 YYREEE (reference sequence). This CDR3 spans 14 amino acids. This rearrangement joins TRBV5-4 to TRBJ2-1, with D unclear. Sequencing used axillary lymph node tissue. The origin of this receptor is a female donor with breast cancer. Some clones in this sample may be carry-over from other donors' samples. CDR3 DNA: TGTGCCAGCAGCGCGGCCGGCGCCGACAATGAGCAGTTCTTC. This encodes CASSAAGADNEQFF.